This T cell receptor beta chain was recorded in a study of CD8 T cells in ankylosing spondylitis. Study-level points and caveats: Relatively scarce in peripheral blood, disease-linked clones were CD8+. It appeared that ankylosing spondylitis blood was characterized by a TCR beta motif of roughly 8 highly homologous variants.

This clonotype was observed a handful of times. Its matching antigen is unknown. The CDR3 spans 14 residues. Germline-derived CDR1 and CDR2 are MDHEN and SYDVKM. The J segment lost 2 bases and the V segment lost 5 bases, leaving 6 bases of the junction unmatched. TCRdb used MiXCR to reprocess the 5' RACE reads, holding one entry per CDR3 protein. In the table there are 800,000 to 900,000 distinct CDR3 sequences, over 9.5% of which are singletons. This TCR was recovered from a male donor with ankylosing spondylitis. The V gene is TRBV28, the J gene TRBJ2-7; the match to TRBD1 covers 7 bases. Sequencing was done on a sample of blood, either unsorted or a sorted T cell fraction (not recorded which). The CDR3 region is CASSASGQTYEQYF. CDR3 DNA: TGTGCCAGCAGTGCTTCGGGACAGACCTACGAGCAGTACTTC. Full variable domain (outside the CDR3, taken from reference TRBV28 and TRBJ2-7): DVKVTQSSRYLVKRTGEKVFLECVQDMDHENMFWYRQDPGLGLRLIYFSYDVKMKEKGDIPEGYSVSREKKERFSLILESASTNQTSMYLCASSASGQTYEQYFGPGTRLTVT.